This T cell receptor (beta chain) was captured by sequencing in a study of response to subunit inactivated influenza vaccine. General study results and limits: It was suggested by the authors that few new T cells are recruited by each seasonal influenza vaccination.

As regards this clonotype: Antigen: not known.

Germline V gives CDR1 LGHNA, CDR2 YSLEER. Trimming removed 0 bases at V and 10 bases at J, with 15 bases between. The CDR3 loop spans 14 amino acids. TCRdb reanalysed the RT-PCR reads using MiXCR and keeps one entry per CDR3 protein. The sample has roughly 150,000 distinct CDR3 sequences; approximately 11% are singletons. This chain uses TRBV4-3 with TRBJ1-2, with D maybe TRBD1 (5 bases). The sequence came from a middle-aged man who received an inactivated influenza vaccine. Sequencing used non-naive T cells sorted from PBMCs, obtained 40 to 50 days after vaccination. The CDR3 loop reads CASSQDWGSPLYTF. The DNA of the CDR3 is TGCGCCAGCAGCCAAGATTGGGGGTCACCACTCTACACCTTC.